What follows describes a single TCR beta chain. Some clones are missing from TCRdb's copy, which holds only in-frame ones; the method was immunoSEQ multiplex PCR. In the table there are tens of thousands of clones, approximately 87% of which are singletons. The sample's time point: pretreatment peripheral blood. Trimming left V 6 bases short and J 9 bases short, with 16 bases between. The CDR3 is 13 residues long. The germline V gene has CDR1 SGHNT and CDR2 YYREEE (reference sequence). These data belong to a study of PD-L1 blockade in urothelial cancer. The sample in question was PBMCs, obtained around atezolizumab (anti-PD-L1) treatment. This chain uses TRBV5-4 with TRBJ2-1; possible D gene TRBD2, 6 bases. The TCR sequence derives from an older man with urothelial cancer. The CDR3 loop is CASTPKEGSEQFF. The CDR3 DNA sequence: TGTGCCAGCACCCCCAAGGAGGGCAGTGAGCAGTTCTTC.